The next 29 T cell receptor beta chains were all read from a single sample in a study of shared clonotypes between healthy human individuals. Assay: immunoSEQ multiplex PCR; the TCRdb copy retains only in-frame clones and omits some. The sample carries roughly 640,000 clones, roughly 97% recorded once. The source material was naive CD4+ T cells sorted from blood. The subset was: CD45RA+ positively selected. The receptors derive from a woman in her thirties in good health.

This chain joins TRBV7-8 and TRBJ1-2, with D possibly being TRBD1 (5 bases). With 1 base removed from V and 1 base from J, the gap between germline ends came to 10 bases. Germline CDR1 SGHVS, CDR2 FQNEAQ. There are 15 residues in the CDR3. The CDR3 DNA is TGTGCCAGCAGCTTAGATAGGGACGGTAACTATGGCTACACCTTC. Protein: CASSLDRDGNYGYTF.

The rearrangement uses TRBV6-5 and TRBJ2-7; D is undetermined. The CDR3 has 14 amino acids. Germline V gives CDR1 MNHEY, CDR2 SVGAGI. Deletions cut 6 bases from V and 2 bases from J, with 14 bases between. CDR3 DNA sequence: TGTGCCAGCAGCAGCTGGGGTCCAACCTACGAGCAGTACTTC. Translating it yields CASSSWGPTYEQYF.

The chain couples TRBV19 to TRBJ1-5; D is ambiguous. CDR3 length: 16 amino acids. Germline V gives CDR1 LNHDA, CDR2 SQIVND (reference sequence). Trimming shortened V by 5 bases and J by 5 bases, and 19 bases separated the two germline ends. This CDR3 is CASSSGDYKGDQPQHF. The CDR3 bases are TGTGCCAGTAGTTCCGGCGACTATAAGGGTGATCAGCCCCAGCATTTT.

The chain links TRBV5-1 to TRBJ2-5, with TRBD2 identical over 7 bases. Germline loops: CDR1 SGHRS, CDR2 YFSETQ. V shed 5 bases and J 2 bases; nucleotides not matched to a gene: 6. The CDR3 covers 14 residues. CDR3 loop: CASRGGTEQETQYF. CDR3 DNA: TGCGCCAGCAGGGGAGGGACTGAGCAAGAGACCCAGTACTTC.

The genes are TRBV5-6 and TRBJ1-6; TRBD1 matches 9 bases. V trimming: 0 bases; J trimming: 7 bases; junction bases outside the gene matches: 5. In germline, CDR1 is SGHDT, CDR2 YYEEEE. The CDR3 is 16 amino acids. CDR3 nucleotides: TGTGCCAGCAGCTTGGCCGCGGGACAGGGAAATTCACCCCTCCACTTT. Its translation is CASSLAAGQGNSPLHF.

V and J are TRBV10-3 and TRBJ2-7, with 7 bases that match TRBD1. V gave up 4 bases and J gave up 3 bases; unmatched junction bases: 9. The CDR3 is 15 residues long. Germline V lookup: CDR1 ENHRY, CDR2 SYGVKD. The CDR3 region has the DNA TGTGCCATCAGTGGACGACAGGGCGCCAGCTACGAGCAGTACTTC. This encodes CAISGRQGASYEQYF.

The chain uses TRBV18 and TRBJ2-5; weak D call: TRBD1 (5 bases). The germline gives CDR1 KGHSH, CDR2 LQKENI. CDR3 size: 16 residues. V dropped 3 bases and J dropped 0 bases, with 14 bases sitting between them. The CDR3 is CASSPWGGTYQETQYF. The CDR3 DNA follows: TGTGCCAGCTCACCTTGGGGCGGAACGTACCAAGAGACCCAGTACTTC.

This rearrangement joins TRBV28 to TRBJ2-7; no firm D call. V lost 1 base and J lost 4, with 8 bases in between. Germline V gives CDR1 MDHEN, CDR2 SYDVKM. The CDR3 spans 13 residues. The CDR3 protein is CASSLSLRYEQYF. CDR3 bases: TGTGCCAGCAGTTTATCCCTTCGGTACGAGCAGTACTTC.

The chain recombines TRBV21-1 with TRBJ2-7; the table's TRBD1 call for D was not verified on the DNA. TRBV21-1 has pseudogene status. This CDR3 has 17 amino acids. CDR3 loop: CASSKRMTGPKKHEQYF. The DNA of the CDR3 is TGTGCCAGCAGCAAAAGGATGACAGGACCCAAGAAGCACGAGCAGTACTTC.

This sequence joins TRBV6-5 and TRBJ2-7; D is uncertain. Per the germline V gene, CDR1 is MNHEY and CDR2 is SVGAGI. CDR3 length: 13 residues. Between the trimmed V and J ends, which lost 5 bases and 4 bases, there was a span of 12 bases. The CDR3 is CASSDPPRYEQYF. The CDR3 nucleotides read TGTGCCAGCAGTGACCCACCGCGGTACGAGCAGTACTTC.

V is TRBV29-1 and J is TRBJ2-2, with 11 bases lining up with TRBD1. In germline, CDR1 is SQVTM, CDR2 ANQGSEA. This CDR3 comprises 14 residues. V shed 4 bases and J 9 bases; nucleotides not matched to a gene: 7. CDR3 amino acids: CSVGGQGVVRELFF. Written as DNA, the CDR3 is TGCAGCGTTGGGGGACAGGGGGTCGTAAGGGAGCTGTTTTTT.

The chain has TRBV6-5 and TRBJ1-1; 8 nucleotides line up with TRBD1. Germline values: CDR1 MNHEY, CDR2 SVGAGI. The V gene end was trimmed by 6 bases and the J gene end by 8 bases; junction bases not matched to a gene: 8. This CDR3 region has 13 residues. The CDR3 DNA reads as TGTGCCAGCAGCAACCGGGACAGGAAAGAAGCTTTCTTT. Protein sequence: CASSNRDRKEAFF.

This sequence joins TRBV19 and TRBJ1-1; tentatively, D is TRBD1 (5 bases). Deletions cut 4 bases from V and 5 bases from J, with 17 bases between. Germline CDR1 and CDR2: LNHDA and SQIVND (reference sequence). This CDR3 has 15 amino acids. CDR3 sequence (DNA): TGTGCCAGTAGTAATTTTGGGGGTTTTGATACTGAAGCTTTCTTT. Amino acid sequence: CASSNFGGFDTEAFF. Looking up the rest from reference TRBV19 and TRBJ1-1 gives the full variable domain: DGGITQSPKYLFRKEGQNVTLSCEQNLNHDAMYWYRQDPGQGLRLIYYSQIVNDFQKGDIAEGYSVSREKKESFPLTVTSAQKNPTAFYLCASSNFGGFDTEAFFGQGTRLTVV.

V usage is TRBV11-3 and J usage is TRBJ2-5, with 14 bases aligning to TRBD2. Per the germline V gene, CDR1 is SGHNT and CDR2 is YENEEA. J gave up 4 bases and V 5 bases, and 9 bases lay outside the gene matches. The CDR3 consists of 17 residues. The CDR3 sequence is CASSPGTSGRIIETQYF. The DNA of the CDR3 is TGTGCCAGCAGCCCAGGGACTAGCGGGAGAATAATAGAGACCCAGTACTTC.

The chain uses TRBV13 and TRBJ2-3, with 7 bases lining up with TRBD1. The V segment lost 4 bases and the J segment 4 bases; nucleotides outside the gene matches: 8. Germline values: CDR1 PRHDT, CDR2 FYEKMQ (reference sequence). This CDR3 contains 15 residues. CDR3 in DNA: TGTGCCAGCAGCTCCCCCAGGGGGTTGGCAGATACGCAGTATTTT. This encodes CASSSPRGLADTQYF.

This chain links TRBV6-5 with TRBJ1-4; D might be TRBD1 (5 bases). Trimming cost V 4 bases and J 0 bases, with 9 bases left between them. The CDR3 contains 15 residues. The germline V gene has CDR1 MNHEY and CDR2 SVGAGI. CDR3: CASSWGRPTNEKLFF. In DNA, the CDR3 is TGTGCCAGCAGTTGGGGCAGGCCAACTAATGAAAAACTGTTTTTT.

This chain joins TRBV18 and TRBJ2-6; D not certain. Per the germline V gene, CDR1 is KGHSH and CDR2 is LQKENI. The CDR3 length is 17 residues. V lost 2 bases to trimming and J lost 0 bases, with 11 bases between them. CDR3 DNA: TGTGCCAGCTCACCATTTGCGGCCCGCTCTGGGGCCAACGTCCTGACTTTC. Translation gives CASSPFAARSGANVLTF.

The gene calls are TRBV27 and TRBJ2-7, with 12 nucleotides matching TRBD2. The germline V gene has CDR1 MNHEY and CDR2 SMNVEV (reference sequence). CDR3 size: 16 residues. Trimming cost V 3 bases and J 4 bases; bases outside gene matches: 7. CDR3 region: CASSLGRTSGRYEQYF. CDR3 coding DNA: TGTGCCAGCAGTTTGGGGCGAACTAGCGGGAGGTACGAGCAGTACTTC.

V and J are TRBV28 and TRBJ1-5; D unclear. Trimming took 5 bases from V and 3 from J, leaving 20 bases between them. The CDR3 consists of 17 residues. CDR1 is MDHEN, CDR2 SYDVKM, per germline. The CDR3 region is CASSTWTRTRANQPQHF. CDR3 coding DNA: TGTGCCAGCAGTACCTGGACCCGAACGAGGGCCAATCAGCCCCAGCATTTT.

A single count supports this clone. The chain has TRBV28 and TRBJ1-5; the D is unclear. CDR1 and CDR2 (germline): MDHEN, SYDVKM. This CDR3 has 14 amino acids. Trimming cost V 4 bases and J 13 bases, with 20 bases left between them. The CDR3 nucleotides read TGTGCCAGCAGTTCTCCTCACCCAGCACTGTTACAGCATTTT. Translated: CASSSPHPALLQHF.

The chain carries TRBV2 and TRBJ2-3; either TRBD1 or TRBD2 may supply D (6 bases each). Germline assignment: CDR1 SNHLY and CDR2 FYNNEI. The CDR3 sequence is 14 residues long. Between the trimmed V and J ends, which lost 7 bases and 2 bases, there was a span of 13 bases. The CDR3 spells CASNPGAPTDTQYF. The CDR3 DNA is TGTGCCAGCAACCCGGGGGCCCCCACAGATACGCAGTATTTT.

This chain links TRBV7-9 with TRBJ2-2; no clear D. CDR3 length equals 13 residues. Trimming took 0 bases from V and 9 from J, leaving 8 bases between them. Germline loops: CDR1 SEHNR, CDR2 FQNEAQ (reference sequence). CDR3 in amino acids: CASSLAEFRELFF. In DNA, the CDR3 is TGTGCCAGCAGCTTAGCCGAGTTCCGGGAGCTGTTTTTT.

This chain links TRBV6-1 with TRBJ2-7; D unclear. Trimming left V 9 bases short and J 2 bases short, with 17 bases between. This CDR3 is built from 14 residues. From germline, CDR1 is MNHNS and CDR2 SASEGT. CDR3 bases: TGTGCCAGTATAGGCCTCGATCGGCCCTACGAGCAGTACTTC. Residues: CASIGLDRPYEQYF.

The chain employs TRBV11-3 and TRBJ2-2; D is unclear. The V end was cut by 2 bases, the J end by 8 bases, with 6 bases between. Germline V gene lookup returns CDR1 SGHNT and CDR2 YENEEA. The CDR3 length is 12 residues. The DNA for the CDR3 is TGTGCCAGCAGCTTATTAGCAGGGGAGCTGTTTTTT. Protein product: CASSLLAGELFF.

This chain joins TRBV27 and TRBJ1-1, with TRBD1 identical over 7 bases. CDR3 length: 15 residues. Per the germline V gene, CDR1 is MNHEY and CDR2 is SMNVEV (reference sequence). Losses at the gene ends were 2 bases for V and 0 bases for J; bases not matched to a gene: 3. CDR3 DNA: TGTGCCAGCAGTTTACAGACAGGGATGAACACTGAAGCTTTCTTT. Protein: CASSLQTGMNTEAFF.

CDR3 in amino acids: CASSSESGQVYGYTF. The DNA of the CDR3 is TGTGCCAGCAGTTCGGAATCCGGACAGGTCTATGGCTACACCTTC. The chain combines TRBV28 with TRBJ1-2; 7 bases align to TRBD1. The J segment lost 4 bases and the V segment lost 4 bases, leaving 9 bases of the junction unmatched. Per germline, CDR1 MDHEN and CDR2 SYDVKM. CDR3 length: 15 residues.

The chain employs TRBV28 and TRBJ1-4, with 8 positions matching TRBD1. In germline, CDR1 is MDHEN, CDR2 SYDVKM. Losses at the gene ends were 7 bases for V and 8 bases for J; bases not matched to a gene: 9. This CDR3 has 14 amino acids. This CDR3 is CASTPGQAREKLFF. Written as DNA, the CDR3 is TGTGCCAGCACCCCGGGACAGGCACGAGAAAAACTGTTTTTT.

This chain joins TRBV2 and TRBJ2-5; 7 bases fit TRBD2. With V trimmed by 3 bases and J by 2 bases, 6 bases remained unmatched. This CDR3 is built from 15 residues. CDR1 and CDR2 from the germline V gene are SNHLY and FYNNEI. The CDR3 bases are TGTGCCAGCAGTGAGTCCGGGACTATACAAGAGACCCAGTACTTC. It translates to CASSESGTIQETQYF.

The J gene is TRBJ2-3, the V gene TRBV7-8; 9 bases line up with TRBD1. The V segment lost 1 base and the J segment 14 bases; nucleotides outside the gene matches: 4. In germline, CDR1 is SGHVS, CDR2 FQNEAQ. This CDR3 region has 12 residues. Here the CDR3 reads CASSLGTGDRYF. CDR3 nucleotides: TGTGCCAGCAGCTTAGGGACAGGGGACCGGTATTTT.